The clone carrying this T cell receptor (beta chain) was found a few times. Its target is unknown. V lost 8 bases and J lost 1; bases outside the gene matches: 8. There are 15 residues in the CDR3. Germline CDR1 is MNHEY and CDR2 is SVGEGT. These data come from a study of T-cell reconstitution after alpha-beta-depleted transplantation in children. Unique molecular identifiers were incorporated when the TCRbeta library was constructed. MiXCR, run by TCRdb on the PCR reads, gives a single entry per CDR3 protein. The data contain under 400,000 distinct CDR3 sequences, roughly 21% of them singletons. Study observations and caveats: Once a year had passed after transplant, T-cell counts and diversity came mostly from newly produced T cells.

The J gene is TRBJ2-3, the V gene TRBV6-2 or TRBV6-3, with 8 positions matching TRBD2. The TCR comes from a male patient younger than 18 who had a stem cell transplant for acute lymphoblastic leukemia, so the T cells may come from the graft donor. Source: PBMCs, mostly from graft donor cells, taken 180 days after TCRalphabeta/CD19-depleted stem cell transplant. CDR3 residues: CASRGGGTRTDTQYF. The CDR3 bases are TGTGCCAGCCGGGGGGGCGGGACCCGCACAGATACGCAGTATTTT.